The 22 T cell receptor beta chains presented below share a single source sample, sequenced in a study of OX40 agonist ivuxolimab in advanced cancers. The library was prepared using the immunoSEQ multiplex PCR assay. The source is immuneACCESS, and TCRdb retained only in-frame sequences with V and J called. Part of the clones is not carried over; for the studies checked, unresolved V genes explain less than half of this, and the remainder is unexplained. Counted in this sample were fewer than 65,000 clones; 75% to 90% of them appeared once. Jointly, the top ten make up less than 6% of the sample. The sequencing used CD4+ or CD8+ T cells sorted from blood, collected in a trial of the OX40 agonist ivuxolimab. All receptors derive from an adult with an advanced solid tumor such as melanoma, head and neck, liver or kidney cancer.

The chain employs TRBV28 and TRBJ1-2; tentative D call: TRBD1 (5 bases). Trimming removed 1 base at V and 2 bases at J, with 8 bases between. Germline CDR1 is MDHEN and CDR2 is SYDVKM. The CDR3 runs 14 residues. In nucleotides, the CDR3 is TGTGCCAGCAGTTTATCAGGGTGGAACTATGGCTACACCTTC. Its protein is CASSLSGWNYGYTF.

The V call is TRBV7-9, the J call TRBJ2-2; 13 positions agree with TRBD2. Germline assignment: CDR1 SEHNR and CDR2 FQNEAQ (reference sequence). Trimming took 3 bases from V and 5 from J; bases not matched to a gene: 9. CDR3 length: 18 residues. DNA of the CDR3: TGTGCCAGCAGCTTCAGCGGACTAGCGGGAGCGGGTACCGGGGAGCTGTTTTTT. As protein: CASSFSGLAGAGTGELFF.

The V and J genes are TRBV28 and TRBJ2-7, with a tentative D call TRBD2 (5 bases). The CDR3 is 13 amino acids. The V and J ends lost 2 bases and 2 bases respectively, with 7 bases between them. Germline V gene sequence: CDR1 MDHEN, CDR2 SYDVKM. Here the CDR3 DNA reads TGTGCCAGCAGTTTAGCGGGCCCCTACGAGCAGTACTTC. Protein: CASSLAGPYEQYF.

This clone was seen only once. The genes are TRBV18 and TRBJ1-1; 7 bases match TRBD1. The germline V gene has CDR1 KGHSH and CDR2 LQKENI. The CDR3 sequence is 17 residues long. J was trimmed by 4 bases and V by 0 bases; bases with no gene match: 11. The chain's CDR3 is CASSPPGTVAFSTEAFF. CDR3 coding DNA: TGTGCCAGCTCACCACCGGGGACAGTCGCCTTCTCCACTGAAGCTTTCTTT.

V gene TRBV5-1 combines with J gene TRBJ2-3, with a possible D match to TRBD2 (6 bases). The CDR3 has 14 residues. CDR1 is SGHRS, CDR2 YFSETQ, per germline. Trimming stripped 2 bases from V and 2 bases from J, with 9 bases between. For the CDR3, the DNA is TGCGCCAGCAGCTTAGGACTAACCACAGATACGCAGTATTTT. Its translation: CASSLGLTTDTQYF.

The V call is TRBV28, the J call TRBJ2-7, with D possibly being TRBD1 or TRBD2 (5 bases each). This CDR3 has 12 amino acids. V was trimmed by 8 bases and J by 7 bases, leaving 15 bases between them. The V gene's germline CDR1 is MDHEN and CDR2 SYDVKM. CDR3 coding DNA: TGTGCCAGCCTGTCAGGGACGTGGGAGCAGTACTTC. Translated: CASLSGTWEQYF.

The chain joins TRBV27 to TRBJ2-6, with D unclear. Trimming removed 8 bases from V and 4 bases from J, with 9 bases in between. The germline CDR1 and CDR2 sequences are MNHEY and SMNVEV (reference sequence). There are 13 residues in the CDR3. The CDR3: CASRASGANVLTF. CDR3 DNA sequence: TGTGCCAGCCGTGCATCCGGGGCCAACGTCCTGACTTTC.

The gene calls are TRBV14 and TRBJ2-7; the D is unclear. V was shortened by 3 bases and J by 6 bases, with 15 bases between the two germline ends. This CDR3 has 14 residues. Germline loops: CDR1 SGHDN, CDR2 FVKESK. The CDR3 loop reads CASSQFSGTGEQYF. The CDR3 nucleotides read TGTGCCAGCAGCCAGTTTTCAGGAACGGGCGAGCAGTACTTC.

The rearrangement links TRBV18 to TRBJ2-5; perhaps D is TRBD1 or TRBD2 (5 bases each). Trimming stripped 5 bases from V and 3 bases from J, with 10 bases between. Germline V CDR1 and CDR2: KGHSH, LQKENI. This CDR3 spans 13 amino acids. The CDR3 nucleotides read TGTGCCAGCTCAACCGGGACCAAAGAGACCCAGTACTTC. Encoded protein: CASSTGTKETQYF.

The CDR3 is CASSIVGTGANVLTF. The CDR3 DNA reads as TGTGCCAGTAGTATAGTGGGAACTGGGGCCAACGTCCTGACTTTC. This sequence joins TRBV19 and TRBJ2-6; D not resolved. The length of the CDR3 is 15 residues. Germline CDR1 LNHDA, CDR2 SQIVND (reference sequence). The V gene lost 1 base and the J gene lost 2 bases, with 6 bases spanning the gap.

The chain carries TRBV7-9 and TRBJ2-6; D is ambiguous. Per the germline V gene, CDR1 is SEHNR and CDR2 is FQNEAQ (reference sequence). CDR3 length equals 14 residues. Deletions cut 1 base from V and 0 bases from J, with 1 base between. CDR3 loop: CASSLVSGANVLTF. The CDR3 DNA reads TGTGCCAGCAGCTTAGTCTCTGGGGCCAACGTCCTGACTTTC.

The chain joins TRBV5-1 to TRBJ2-3; 10 bases are shared with TRBD2. This CDR3 contains 16 residues. The germline CDR1 and CDR2 sequences are SGHRS and YFSETQ. J gave up 5 bases and V 5 bases, and 11 bases lay outside the gene matches. The CDR3 is CASSLPGLAKLDTQYF. In DNA form, the CDR3 reads TGCGCCAGCAGTCTTCCGGGACTAGCGAAGTTAGATACGCAGTATTTT.

V gene TRBV19 combines with J gene TRBJ2-1; 10 positions match TRBD2. Germline V CDR1 and CDR2: LNHDA, SQIVND (reference sequence). With V trimmed by 2 bases and J by 0 bases, 7 bases remained unmatched. The CDR3 consists of 18 residues. CDR3 in amino acids: CASSINPSSGSSYNEQFF. The DNA of the CDR3 is TGTGCCAGTAGTATAAACCCATCTAGCGGGAGCTCCTACAATGAGCAGTTCTTC.

The V and J genes are TRBV7-8 and TRBJ2-7; 8 bases agree with TRBD2. Germline-derived CDR1 and CDR2 are SGHVS and FQNEAQ. The CDR3 runs 16 residues. V gave up 4 bases and J gave up 3 bases; unmatched junction bases: 11. CDR3 amino acids: CASSSRRLAPNYEQYF. The CDR3 coding sequence is TGTGCCAGCAGCTCGAGACGACTAGCGCCTAACTACGAGCAGTACTTC.

J is TRBJ2-3 and V is TRBV4-3, with a tentative D call TRBD2 (5 bases). With 1 base removed from V and 2 bases from J, the gap between germline ends came to 10 bases. This CDR3 spans 15 amino acids. CDR1 LGHNA and CDR2 YSLEER come from the germline V gene. DNA of the CDR3: TGCGCCAGCAGCCAAGCGCACGGGGACACAGATACGCAGTATTTT. This gives the protein CASSQAHGDTDTQYF.

This clone appeared once. The chain couples TRBV5-1 to TRBJ2-1, with TRBD2 matching over 13 bases. The CDR3 length is 18 residues. Germline CDR1 is SGHRS and CDR2 is YFSETQ. J gave up 1 base and V 0 bases, and 4 bases lay outside the gene matches. The CDR3 DNA is TGCGCCAGCAGCTTGGAACTAGCGGGAGGGCCTTCCTACAATGAGCAGTTCTTC. Protein product: CASSLELAGGPSYNEQFF. The full variable domain, rest sourced from reference TRBV5-1 and TRBJ2-1, is KAGVTQTPRYLIKTRGQQVTLSCSPISGHRSVSWYQQTPGQGLQFLFEYFSETQRNKGNFPGRFSGRQFSNSRSEMNVSTLELGDSALYLCASSLELAGGPSYNEQFFGPGTRLTVL.

The chain has TRBV4-2 and TRBJ2-3; D might be TRBD2 (5 bases). Trimming pared 8 bases from V and 0 bases from J, leaving 9 bases between. The CDR3 has 13 amino acids. CDR1 is LGHNA and CDR2 is YNFKEQ in the germline V gene. CDR3 sequence: CASSLASTDTQYF. As DNA, the CDR3 is TGTGCCAGCTCCCTAGCAAGCACAGATACGCAGTATTTT.

The chain is built from TRBV5-8 and TRBJ2-3; D gene uncertain. This CDR3 has 16 amino acids. CDR1 is SGHTS, CDR2 YDEGEE, per germline. Trimming took 0 bases from V and 0 from J, leaving 11 bases between them. The CDR3 DNA follows: TGTGCCAGCAGCTTGGATCGCCCGATTAGCACAGATACGCAGTATTTT. Residues: CASSLDRPISTDTQYF. Complete variable domain (other parts from reference TRBV5-8 and TRBJ2-3): EAGVTQSPTHLIKTRGQQATLRCSPISGHTSVYWYQQALGLGLQFLLWYDEGEERNRGNFPPRFSGRQFPNYSSELNVNALELEDSALYLCASSLDRPISTDTQYFGPGTRLTVL.

This clone was seen a single time. The J gene is TRBJ2-3, the V gene TRBV7-6; D is ambiguous. Germline V gene sequence: CDR1 SGHVS, CDR2 FNYEAQ. Trimming took off 1 base at V and 2 bases at J, with 10 bases between the two ends. The CDR3 spans 15 residues. DNA for the CDR3: TGTGCCAGCAGCTTAGAAGCGCGAATCACAGATACGCAGTATTTT. Translation gives CASSLEARITDTQYF.

By proportion, this clone is medium-sized. The chain employs TRBV7-9 and TRBJ1-1; maybe TRBD1 (5 bases). With 4 bases removed from V and 4 bases from J, the gap between germline ends came to 13 bases. The germline V gene encodes CDR1 SEHNR and CDR2 FQNEAQ (reference sequence). The CDR3 runs 14 residues. CDR3 sequence: CASSSPGGGTEAFF. CDR3 sequence (DNA): TGTGCCAGCAGCTCCCCCGGGGGGGGCACTGAAGCTTTCTTT. Drawing the rest from reference TRBV7-9 and TRBJ1-1, the complete variable domain is DTGVSQNPRHKITKRGQNVTFRCDPISEHNRLYWYRQTLGQGPEFLTYFQNEAQLEKSRLLSDRFSAERPKGSFSTLEIQRTEQGDSAMYLCASSSPGGGTEAFFGQGTRLTVV.

J is TRBJ2-7 and V is TRBV27; 9 bases line up with TRBD2. Per the germline V gene, CDR1 is MNHEY and CDR2 is SMNVEV (reference sequence). V lost 3 bases, J lost 2 bases, and 11 bases stayed unmatched. This CDR3 has 17 amino acids. CDR3 in amino acids: CASSLSLGLALTYEQYF. CDR3 DNA sequence: TGTGCCAGCAGTTTGAGTCTAGGACTAGCGTTAACCTACGAGCAGTACTTC.

The chain has TRBV7-2 and TRBJ2-3; D is unclear. The CDR3 covers 14 residues. V lost 3 bases to trimming and J lost 2 bases, with 9 bases between them. Per germline, CDR1 SGHTA and CDR2 FQGNSA. Here the CDR3 DNA reads TGTGCCAGCAGCTTGATGTGGAACACAGATACGCAGTATTTT. Its protein product is CASSLMWNTDTQYF.